This is a list of T cell receptor beta chains from one sample in a study of CD8 T cells in ankylosing spondylitis. TCRdb re-called the 5' RACE reads through MiXCR, storing one row per CDR3 protein. There are about 800,000 distinct CDR3 sequences in the sample; 10% to 15% occur only once, and approximately 0.46% lies in the top ten. The sequenced sample consisted of blood, either unsorted or a sorted T cell fraction (not recorded which). The receptors derive from a male donor with ankylosing spondylitis. The CDR3 runs from the conserved cysteine through the conserved F or W. A D gene is named only where the DNA matches it firmly. The size field is filled for only some rows; it gives once, few, many or a size class.

TRBD2,TRBJ2-7,-,TRBV5-1,CASSFASGASYEQYF,TGCGCCAGCAGCTTTGCTAGCGGAGCCTCCTACGAGCAGTACTTC
TRBD1,TRBJ1-1,few,TRBV29-1,CSVEDPGTGWAEAFF,TGCAGCGTTGAAGACCCCGGGACAGGGTGGGCTGAAGCTTTCTTT
-,TRBJ1-5,-,TRBV12-2,CASRLIKRNSNQPQHF,TGTGCAAGTCGCTTGATTAAACGGAATAGCAATCAGCCCCAGCATTTT
-,TRBJ2-7,few,TRBV27,CASGDLPSSYEQYF,TGTGCCAGCGGGGACTTGCCCAGCTCCTACGAGCAGTACTTC
-,TRBJ2-1,-,TRBV7-9,CASSLSGTHNEQFF,TGTGCCAGCAGCTTATCCGGGACCCACAATGAGCAGTTCTTC
TRBD1,TRBJ1-4,-,TRBV12-3/TRBV12-4,CASSLDRGPVPTNEKLFF,TGTGCCAGCAGTTTAGACAGGGGGCCGGTCCCCACTAATGAAAAACTGTTTTTT
TRBD1,TRBJ1-2,-,TRBV7-2,CASSLLGQGGGYTF,TGTGCCAGCAGCTTACTTGGACAGGGTGGGGGCTACACCTTC
-,TRBJ2-5,-,TRBV20-1,CSARGASFGTQYF,TGCAGTGCTCGTGGCGCATCTTTCGGGACCCAGTACTTC
-,TRBJ1-2,few,TRBV7-2,CASSLVGQGNYGYTF,TGTGCCAGCAGCTTAGTTGGGCAGGGGAACTATGGCTACACCTTC
-,TRBJ2-2,-,TRBV20-1,CSARRGASTGELFF,TGCAGTGCTAGACGGGGGGCCAGTACCGGGGAGCTGTTTTTT
TRBD2,TRBJ2-4,-,TRBV11-2,CASSLVSTGGRGLAKNIQYF,TGTGCCAGCAGCTTAGTAAGCACCGGCGGGAGGGGACTAGCCAAAAACATTCAGTACTTC
-,TRBJ1-1,-,TRBV25-1,CASSEFRAMNTEAFF,TGTGCCAGCAGTGAATTCAGGGCCATGAACACTGAAGCTTTCTTT
TRBD2,TRBJ2-3,-,TRBV4-2,CASSQEFSGGEPDTQYF,TGTGCCAGCAGCCAAGAGTTTAGCGGGGGGGAGCCAGATACGCAGTATTTT
-,TRBJ1-4,many,TRBV7-7,CASSSGLGTNEKLFF,TGTGCTAGCAGCTCGGGCCTGGGGACTAATGAAAAACTGTTTTTT
TRBD2,TRBJ2-3,-,TRBV7-8,CAAGRGGDHTDTQYF,TGTGCCGCGGGTCGTGGGGGGGACCACACAGATACGCAGTATTTT
-,TRBJ2-3,few,TRBV5-1,CASSLKGEEYTDTQYF,TGCGCCAGCAGCTTAAAGGGGGAGGAATACACAGATACGCAGTATTTT
TRBD2,TRBJ2-1,-,TRBV20-1,CSAQRGGPSNEQFF,TGCAGTGCACAGCGGGGGGGCCCATCCAATGAGCAGTTCTTC
-,TRBJ1-6,-,TRBV7-2,CAEDVHPNSPLHF,TGTGCCGAGGACGTTCATCCGAACTCACCCCTCCACTTT
-,TRBJ2-7,few,TRBV9,CASSVGTGTETYEQYF,TGTGCCAGCAGCGTGGGGACCGGGACGGAGACCTACGAGCAGTACTTC
-,TRBJ2-2,-,TRBV20-1,CSARDTVAYTGELFF,TGCAGTGCTAGGGACACAGTAGCGTACACCGGGGAGCTGTTTTTT
TRBD1,TRBJ2-6,-,TRBV5-1,CASSPRTGLAGANVLTF,TGCGCCAGCAGCCCACGGACAGGTTTGGCGGGGGCCAACGTCCTGACTTTC
-,TRBJ2-4,few,TRBV10-3,CAISEKGNIQYF,TGTGCCATCAGTGAGAAAGGAAACATTCAGTACTTC
-,TRBJ1-2,few,TRBV20-1,CSATLRGASGYTF,TGCAGTGCCACCCTTCGGGGGGCAAGTGGCTACACCTTC
TRBD1,TRBJ2-2,-,TRBV2,CASEGQGTGELFF,TGTGCCAGCGAGGGACAGGGAACCGGGGAGCTGTTTTTT
-,TRBJ1-1,-,TRBV6-1,CASSGDRPEAFF,TGTGCCAGCAGTGGAGACAGGCCTGAAGCTTTCTTT
TRBD1,TRBJ1-2,few,TRBV5-1,CASSLGDRGSYGYTF,TGCGCCAGCAGCTTGGGGGACAGGGGGTCCTATGGCTACACCTTC
-,TRBJ1-1,-,TRBV19,CASSIGASNTEAFF,TGTGCCAGTAGTATTGGGGCGTCGAACACTGAAGCTTTCTTT
-,TRBJ1-4,-,TRBV20-1,CSARAGAMNEKLFF,TGCAGTGCTAGAGCAGGGGCGATGAACGAAAAACTGTTTTTT
-,TRBJ2-1,few,TRBV6-5,CASSYSSDNSYNEQFF,TGTGCCAGCAGTTACTCCTCTGACAACTCCTACAATGAGCAGTTCTTC
TRBD1,TRBJ1-2,-,TRBV10-3,CAISHRDREYDGYTF,TGTGCCATCAGCCACCGGGACAGGGAGTACGATGGCTACACCTTC
TRBD2,TRBJ2-1,-,TRBV5-1,CASSLVASGPSEQFF,TGCGCCAGCAGCTTGGTTGCTAGCGGGCCGTCTGAGCAGTTCTTC
-,TRBJ2-2,many,TRBV12-3/TRBV12-4,CASTPLAGRVRTGELFF,TGTGCCAGCACCCCCCTAGCCGGCAGGGTGAGGACCGGGGAGCTGTTTTTT
TRBD1,TRBJ2-1,few,TRBV7-2,CASTAPGQGGIGEQFF,TGTGCCAGCACCGCCCCGGGACAGGGGGGGATCGGAGAGCAGTTCTTC
-,TRBJ2-1,-,TRBV28,CASTSYPTSNEQFF,TGTGCCAGCACCTCATACCCCACTAGCAATGAGCAGTTCTTC
TRBD1,TRBJ2-1,many,TRBV20-1,CSADRGLPASYNEQFF,TGCAGTGCTGATAGGGGGCTACCCGCCTCCTACAATGAGCAGTTCTTC
TRBD1,TRBJ1-2,many,TRBV20-1,CSAGGGQGFYGYTF,TGCAGTGCTGGTGGGGGACAGGGATTCTATGGCTACACCTTC
TRBD1,TRBJ2-7,-,TRBV2,CASRKGQGLYEQYF,TGTGCCAGCAGAAAGGGACAGGGGCTCTACGAGCAGTACTTC
-,TRBJ1-1,few,TRBV5-1,CATGQYNTGGAFF,TGCGCCACGGGGCAGTATAACACCGGCGGAGCTTTCTTT
-,TRBJ2-2,many,TRBV12-3/TRBV12-4,CASSLVNRELFF,TGTGCCAGCAGTTTGGTGAACCGGGAGCTGTTTTTT
-,TRBJ2-1,-,TRBV15,CATSRGDRERGKGQFF,TGTGCCACCAGCAGAGGGGATCGGGAGAGGGGCAAGGGGCAGTTCTTC
TRBD1,TRBJ2-7,-,TRBV18,CASSPMVTGGYEQYF,TGTGCCAGCTCACCAATGGTTACAGGGGGGTACGAGCAGTACTTC
-,TRBJ2-2,many,TRBV4-3,CASSQELGRELFF,TGCGCCAGCAGCCAAGAGTTGGGGCGGGAGCTGTTTTTT
-,TRBJ1-5,few,TRBV5-5,CASSLEPRGSNQPQHF,TGTGCCAGCAGCTTGGAGCCGCGGGGTAGCAATCAGCCCCAGCATTTT
-,TRBJ2-3,-,TRBV4-2,CASSQVARRPTDTQYF,TGTGCCAGCAGCCAAGTTGCAAGACGGCCCACAGATACGCAGTATTTT
TRBD1,TRBJ2-1,few,TRBV5-1,CASSLEGDSSYNEQFF,TGCGCCAGCAGCTTGGAAGGGGACAGCTCCTACAATGAGCAGTTCTTC
-,TRBJ2-5,-,TRBV7-2,CASSSPTGRETQYF,TGTGCCAGCAGCTCTCCGACCGGTCGAGAGACCCAGTACTTC
-,TRBJ1-2,few,TRBV20-1,CSAMIGVNYGYTF,TGCAGTGCTATGATCGGGGTGAACTATGGCTACACCTTC
TRBD2,TRBJ2-7,few,TRBV10-3,CAISGISSYEQYF,TGTGCCATTAGCGGGATTAGCTCCTACGAGCAGTACTTC
TRBD2,TRBJ2-1,-,TRBV29-1,CSVDGAGGPFGEQFF,TGCAGCGTTGATGGGGCGGGAGGGCCTTTTGGTGAGCAGTTCTTC
-,TRBJ2-7,-,TRBV7-2,CASSLVTKGPYEQYF,TGTGCCAGCAGCTTAGTAACTAAAGGGCCGTACGAGCAGTACTTC
TRBD1,TRBJ1-2,few,TRBV7-2,CASSFNRGSPGYTF,TGTGCCAGCAGCTTCAACAGGGGGAGTCCTGGCTACACCTTC
-,TRBJ1-6,-,TRBV7-3,CASSLPRLQLHF,TGTGCCAGCAGCTTACCGCGGCTCCAACTCCACTTT